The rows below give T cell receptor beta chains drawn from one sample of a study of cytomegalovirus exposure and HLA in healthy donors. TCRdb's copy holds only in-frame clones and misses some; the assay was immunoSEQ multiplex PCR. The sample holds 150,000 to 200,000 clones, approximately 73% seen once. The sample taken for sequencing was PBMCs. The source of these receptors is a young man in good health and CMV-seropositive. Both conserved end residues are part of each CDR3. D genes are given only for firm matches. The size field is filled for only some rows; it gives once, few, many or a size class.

CASSVTGTSGNYEQYF TGTGCCAGCAGCGTAACCGGGACTAGCGGGAACTACGAGCAGTACTTC - TRBV9 TRBD2 TRBJ2-7
CASSRRGGLAGGNEQFF TGCGCCAGCAGCCGCAGAGGGGGACTAGCGGGAGGAAATGAGCAGTTCTTC few TRBV5-1 TRBD2 TRBJ2-1
CASSLAGQGNEQFF TGCGCCAGCAGCTTGGCCGGACAGGGGAATGAGCAGTTCTTC - TRBV5-1 TRBD1 TRBJ2-1
CASSPTGLEAFF TGTGCCAGCTCACCGACAGGGTTAGAAGCTTTCTTT few TRBV18 TRBD1 TRBJ1-1
CASSQTRLAGGPFPYEQYF TGCGCCAGCAGCCAAACCCGACTAGCGGGAGGGCCTTTTCCCTACGAGCAGTACTTC - TRBV4-1 TRBD2 TRBJ2-7
CASSEGNLAGSLGEQFF TGTGCCAGCAGTGAAGGGAACCTAGCGGGGTCCCTTGGAGAGCAGTTCTTC - TRBV2 TRBD2 TRBJ2-1
CASSYGRGQGGYTF TGTGCCAGCAGTTACGGCAGGGGGCAAGGTGGCTACACCTTC few TRBV6-5 TRBD1 TRBJ1-2
CASRTGGLAGMETQYF TGCGCCAGCAGGACCGGAGGGCTAGCGGGAATGGAGACCCAGTACTTC - TRBV5-1 TRBD2 TRBJ2-5
CASSYSYAEGYEQYF TGTGCCAGCAGTTACTCATATGCGGAGGGCTACGAGCAGTACTTC - TRBV6-5 - TRBJ2-7
CASSSAGGVGNTEAFF TGTGCCAGCAGCTCCGCCGGGGGGGTCGGAAACACTGAAGCTTTCTTT - TRBV28 - TRBJ1-1